The 10 T cell receptor beta chains below come from one sample, sequenced in a study of shared clonotypes between healthy human individuals. Assay used: immunoSEQ multiplex PCR; TCRdb lists only in-frame clones, some missing. The sample has about 1.5 million clones; approximately 98% are singletons. Sequencing was done on a sample of naive CD4+ T cells sorted from blood. The sample's subset: CD45RA+ positively selected. These receptors were obtained from a man aged 25-40 years in good health.

This chain joins TRBV28 and TRBJ1-2; D call uncertain. This CDR3 is 13 amino acids long. From germline, CDR1 is MDHEN and CDR2 SYDVKM. V shed 7 bases and J shed 1 base, with 10 bases lying between them. In nucleotides, the CDR3 is TGTGCCAGCACTTCGGACCTTAACTATGGCTACACCTTC. Encoded protein: CASTSDLNYGYTF.

The chain combines TRBV15 with TRBJ1-1; 7 bases are a match to TRBD1. After removal of 0 bases from V and 2 bases from J, the junction contained 6 bases not matched to a gene. CDR3 length: 16 amino acids. CDR1 is LNHNV and CDR2 is YYDKDF in the germline V gene (reference sequence). DNA of the CDR3: TGTGCCACCAGCAGAGAAGGGACAGAGATAAACACTGAAGCTTTCTTT. It encodes CATSREGTEINTEAFF.

This clone has a single count. The chain uses TRBV5-1 and TRBJ2-1, with D perhaps matching TRBD2 (6 bases). The V end was cut by 1 base, the J end by 7 bases, with 12 bases between. CDR3 length equals 14 residues. Germline V gene lookup returns CDR1 SGHRS and CDR2 YFSETQ. The CDR3 here is CASSLYGSSNEQFF. The CDR3 DNA is TGCGCCAGCAGCTTGTACGGGAGTAGTAATGAGCAGTTCTTC.

This chain uses TRBV11-2 with TRBJ2-7; D unresolved. V lost 1 base and J 6 bases, leaving 16 bases between the germline ends. The germline V gene has CDR1 SGHAT and CDR2 FQNNGV. This CDR3 comprises 15 residues. CDR3 in DNA: TGTGCCAGCAGCTTAGTCGCCGGACCCACCACCGAGCAGTACTTC. It yields the protein CASSLVAGPTTEQYF.

This chain links TRBV15 with TRBJ1-4; 10 positions match TRBD1. The V segment lost 3 bases and the J segment 10 bases; nucleotides outside the gene matches: 5. The CDR3 consists of 14 residues. Germline CDR1 LNHNV, CDR2 YYDKDF (reference sequence). The CDR3, as DNA: TGTGCCACCAGCAGGGACAGGGGGGTTGGAAAACTGTTTTTT. This sequence encodes CATSRDRGVGKLFF.

The gene calls are TRBV27 and TRBJ2-5; no reliable D call. CDR3 length: 16 residues. Trimming cost V 1 base and J 3 bases, with 15 bases left between them. The germline gives CDR1 MNHEY, CDR2 SMNVEV (reference sequence). CDR3: CASSLYSAATEETQYF. In nucleotides, the CDR3 is TGTGCCAGCAGTTTATATTCGGCCGCAACTGAAGAGACCCAGTACTTC.

The V call is TRBV5-4, the J call TRBJ2-6; TRBD1 or TRBD2 may be the D gene (5 bases each). Germline CDR1 and CDR2: SGHNT and YYREEE (reference sequence). V lost 3 bases and J lost 1, with 14 bases in between. The CDR3 totals 17 residues. The CDR3 region has the DNA TGTGCCAGCAGCTCTCCGGGACCCCTATCTGGGGCCAACGTCCTGACTTTC. Translated: CASSSPGPLSGANVLTF. Supplemented by reference TRBV5-4 and TRBJ2-6, the full variable domain reads ETGVTQSPTHLIKTRGQQVTLRCSSQSGHNTVSWYQQALGQGPQFIFQYYREEENGRGNFPPRFSGLQFPNYSSELNVNALELDDSALYLCASSSPGPLSGANVLTFGAGSRLTVL.

This chain joins TRBV7-9 and TRBJ1-1, with D perhaps matching TRBD1 (6 bases). V was shortened by 2 bases and J by 10 bases, with 11 bases between the two germline ends. The CDR3 extends over 12 amino acids. The germline gives CDR1 SEHNR, CDR2 FQNEAQ (reference sequence). The CDR3 protein is CASSLSLGGAFF. The CDR3 nucleotides read TGTGCCAGCAGCTTAAGTCTAGGGGGAGCTTTCTTT. The entire variable domain, with the rest obtained from reference TRBV7-9 and TRBJ1-1, is as follows: DTGVSQNPRHKITKRGQNVTFRCDPISEHNRLYWYRQTLGQGPEFLTYFQNEAQLEKSRLLSDRFSAERPKGSFSTLEIQRTEQGDSAMYLCASSLSLGGAFFGQGTRLTVV.

Remarks on this clone: Germline and junction disagree at one end, which may indicate a read error. The chain recombines TRBV7-7 with TRBJ2-7, with a weak D call TRBD2 (6 bases). The germline gives CDR1 SSHAT, CDR2 FNYEAQ (reference sequence). CDR3 size: 19 residues. CDR3 sequence: CASSLERKTGLQICLEQYF. The CDR3 DNA is TGTGCTAGCAGCTTAGAAAGAAAGACGGGACTGCAAATCTGTTTAGAGCAGTACTTC.

In the case of this clone: Within the sample, other DNA sequences also encode this same CDR3. The CDR3 protein is CASSYSTGGYYGYTF. The CDR3 DNA reads as TGTGCCAGCAGTTACTCAACAGGGGGGTACTATGGCTACACCTTC. This chain connects TRBV6-5 to TRBJ1-2; 8 nucleotides line up with TRBD1. The CDR3 covers 15 residues. The V gene end was trimmed by 0 bases and the J gene end by 3 bases; junction bases not matched to a gene: 3. Germline V CDR1 and CDR2: MNHEY, SVGAGI.